The source of this T cell receptor (beta chain) is a study of blood T cell repertoires in COVID-19. Germline CDR1 SQVTM, CDR2 ANQGSEA. The CDR3 totals 15 residues. V was clipped by 5 bases and J by 0 bases, with 15 bases between them. The assay was immunoSEQ multiplex PCR, and TCRdb's table has in-frame clones only and misses some. The repertoire holds 110,000 to 150,000 clones, with about 76% as singletons. This clonotype originated in a man older than 75 with acute or convalescent COVID-19. The source material was peripheral blood. This chain links TRBV29-1 with TRBJ2-3, with D possibly matching TRBD1 (6 bases). The CDR3 DNA is TGCAGCGTTTTGAAAAAGACAGGAAGCACAGATACGCAGTATTTT. As protein: CSVLKKTGSTDTQYF.